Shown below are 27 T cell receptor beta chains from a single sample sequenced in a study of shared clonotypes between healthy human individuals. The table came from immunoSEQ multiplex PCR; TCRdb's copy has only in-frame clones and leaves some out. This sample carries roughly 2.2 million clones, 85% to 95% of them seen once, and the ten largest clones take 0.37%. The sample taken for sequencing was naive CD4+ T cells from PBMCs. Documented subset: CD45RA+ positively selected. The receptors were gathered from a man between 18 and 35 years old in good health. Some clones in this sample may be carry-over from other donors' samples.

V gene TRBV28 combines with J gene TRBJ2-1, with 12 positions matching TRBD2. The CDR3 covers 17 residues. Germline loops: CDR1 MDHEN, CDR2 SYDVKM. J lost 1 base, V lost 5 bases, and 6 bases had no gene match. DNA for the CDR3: TGTGCCAGCAGTCTAGCGGGAGGGCCTGGGTCCTACAATGAGCAGTTCTTC. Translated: CASSLAGGPGSYNEQFF.

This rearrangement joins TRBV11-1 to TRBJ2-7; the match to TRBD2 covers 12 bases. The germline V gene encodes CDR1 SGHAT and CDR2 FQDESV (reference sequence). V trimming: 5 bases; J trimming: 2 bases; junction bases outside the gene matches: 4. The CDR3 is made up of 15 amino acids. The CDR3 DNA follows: TGTGCCAGCAGCACAGGACTAGCGGGGCCCTACGAGCAGTACTTC. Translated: CASSTGLAGPYEQYF.

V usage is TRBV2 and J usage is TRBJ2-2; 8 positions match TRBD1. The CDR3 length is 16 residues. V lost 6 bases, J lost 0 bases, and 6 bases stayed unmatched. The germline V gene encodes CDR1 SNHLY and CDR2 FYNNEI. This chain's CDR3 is CASRRTGFANTGELFF. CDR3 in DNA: TGTGCCAGCAGAAGGACAGGGTTCGCGAACACCGGGGAGCTGTTTTTT.

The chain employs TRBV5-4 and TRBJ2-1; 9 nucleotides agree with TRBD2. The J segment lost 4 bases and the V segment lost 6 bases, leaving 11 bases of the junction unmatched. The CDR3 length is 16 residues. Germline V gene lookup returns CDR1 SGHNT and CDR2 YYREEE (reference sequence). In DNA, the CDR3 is TGTGCCAGCAATAAAGGGAGGCGGGAGGGGTACAATGAGCAGTTCTTC. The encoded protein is CASNKGRREGYNEQFF.

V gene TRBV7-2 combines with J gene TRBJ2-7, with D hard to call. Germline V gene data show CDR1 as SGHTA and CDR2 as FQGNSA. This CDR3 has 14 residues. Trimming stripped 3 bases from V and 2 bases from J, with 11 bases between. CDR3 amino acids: CASSFYGETYEQYF. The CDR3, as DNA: TGTGCCAGCAGCTTTTATGGGGAAACCTACGAGCAGTACTTC.

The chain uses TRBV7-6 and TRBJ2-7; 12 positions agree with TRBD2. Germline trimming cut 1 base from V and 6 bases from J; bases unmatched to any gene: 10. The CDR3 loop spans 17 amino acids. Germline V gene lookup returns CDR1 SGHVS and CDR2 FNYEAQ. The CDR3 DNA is TGTGCCAGCAGCTTAGGGCTAGCGGGAGGGCCAAGTGGCGAGCAGTACTTC. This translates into CASSLGLAGGPSGEQYF.

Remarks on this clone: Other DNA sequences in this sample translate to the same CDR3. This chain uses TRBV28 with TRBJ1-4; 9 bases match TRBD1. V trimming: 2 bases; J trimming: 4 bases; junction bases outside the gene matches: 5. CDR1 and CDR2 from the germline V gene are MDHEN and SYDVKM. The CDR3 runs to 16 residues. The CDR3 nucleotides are TGTGCCAGCAGTTTACTACCGGGACAGGGTAATGAAAAACTGTTTTTT. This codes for CASSLLPGQGNEKLFF.

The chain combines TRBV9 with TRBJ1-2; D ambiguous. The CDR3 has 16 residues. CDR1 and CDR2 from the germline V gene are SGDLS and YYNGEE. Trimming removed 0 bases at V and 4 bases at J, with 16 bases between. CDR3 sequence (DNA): TGTGCCAGCAGCGTAGAGTCAGACGCAGCAGTCTATGGCTACACCTTC. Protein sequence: CASSVESDAAVYGYTF.

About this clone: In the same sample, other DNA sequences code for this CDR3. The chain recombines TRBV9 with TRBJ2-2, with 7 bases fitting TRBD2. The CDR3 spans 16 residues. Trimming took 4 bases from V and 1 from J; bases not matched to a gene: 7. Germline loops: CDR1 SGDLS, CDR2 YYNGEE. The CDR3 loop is CASSPRGDMNTGELFF. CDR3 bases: TGTGCCAGCAGCCCCCGGGGGGATATGAACACCGGGGAGCTGTTTTTT.

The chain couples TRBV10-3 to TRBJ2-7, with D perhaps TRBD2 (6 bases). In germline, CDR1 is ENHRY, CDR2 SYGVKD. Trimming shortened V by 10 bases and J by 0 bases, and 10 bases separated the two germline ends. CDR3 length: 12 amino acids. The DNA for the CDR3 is TGTGCCACCCACGGGGGCTCCTACGAGCAGTACTTC. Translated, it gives CATHGGSYEQYF.

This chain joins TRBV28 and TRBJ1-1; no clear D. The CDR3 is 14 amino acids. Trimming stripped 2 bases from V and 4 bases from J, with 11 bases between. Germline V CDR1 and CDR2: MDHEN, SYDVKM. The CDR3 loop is CASSLVEMATEAFF. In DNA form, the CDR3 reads TGTGCCAGCAGTTTAGTAGAGATGGCCACTGAAGCTTTCTTT.

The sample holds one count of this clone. The CDR3 coding sequence is TGTGCCATCAGTGGTAGCGGACCTGCAGCAGATACGCAGTATTTT. Amino acids: CAISGSGPAADTQYF. This chain joins TRBV10-3 and TRBJ2-3, with D possibly matching TRBD2 (6 bases). Germline V gene sequence: CDR1 ENHRY, CDR2 SYGVKD. This CDR3 is built from 15 residues. V lost 4 bases, J lost 4 bases, and 15 bases lay in between.

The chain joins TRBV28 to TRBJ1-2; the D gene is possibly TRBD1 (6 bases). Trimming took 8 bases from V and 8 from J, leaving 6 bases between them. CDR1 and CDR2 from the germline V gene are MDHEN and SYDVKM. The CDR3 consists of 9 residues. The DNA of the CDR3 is TGTGCCAGCGGGGGCGGCTACACCTTC. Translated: CASGGGYTF.

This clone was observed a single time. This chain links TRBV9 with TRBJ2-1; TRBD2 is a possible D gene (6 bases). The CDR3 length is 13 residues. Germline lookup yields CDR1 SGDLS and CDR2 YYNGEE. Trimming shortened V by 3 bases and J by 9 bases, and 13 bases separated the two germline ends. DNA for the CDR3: TGTGCCAGCAGCGGCCCCCCCGGGGGTGAGCAGTTCTTC. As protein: CASSGPPGGEQFF.

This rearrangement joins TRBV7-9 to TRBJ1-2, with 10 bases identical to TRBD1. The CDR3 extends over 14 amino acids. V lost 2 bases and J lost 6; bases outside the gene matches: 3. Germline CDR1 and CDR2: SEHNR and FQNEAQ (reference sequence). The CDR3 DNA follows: TGTGCCAGCAGCTTATGGACAGGGGGGAATGGCTACACCTTC. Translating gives CASSLWTGGNGYTF.

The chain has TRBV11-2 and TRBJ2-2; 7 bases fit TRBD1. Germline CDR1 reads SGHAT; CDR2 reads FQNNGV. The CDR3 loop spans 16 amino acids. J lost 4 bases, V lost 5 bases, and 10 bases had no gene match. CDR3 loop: CASSLLTGSGTGELFF. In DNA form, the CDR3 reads TGTGCCAGCAGCCTCCTGACAGGGTCGGGCACCGGGGAGCTGTTTTTT.

The CDR3 DNA reads TGTGCCAGCAGCTTGGTATTAGCGTTTAAACCCTACAATGAGCAGTTCTTC. It codes for CASSLVLAFKPYNEQFF. This rearrangement joins TRBV5-6 to TRBJ2-1; D perhaps matches TRBD2 (5 bases). Germline values: CDR1 SGHDT, CDR2 YYEEEE. CDR3 size: 17 residues. V was trimmed by 0 bases and J by 2 bases, leaving 15 bases between them.

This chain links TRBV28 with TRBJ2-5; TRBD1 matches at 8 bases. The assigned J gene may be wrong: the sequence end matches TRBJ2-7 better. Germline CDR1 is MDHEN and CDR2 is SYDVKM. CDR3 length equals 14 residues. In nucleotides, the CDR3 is TGTGCCAGCACTAAGGGACAGGCGGCCTACGAGCAGTACTTC. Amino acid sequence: CASTKGQAAYEQYF.

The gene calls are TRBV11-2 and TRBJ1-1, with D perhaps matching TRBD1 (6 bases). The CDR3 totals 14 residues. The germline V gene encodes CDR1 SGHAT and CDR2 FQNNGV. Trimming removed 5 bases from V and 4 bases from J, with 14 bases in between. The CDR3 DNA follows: TGTGCCAGCAGCCCCTGGGGGGCCACCACTGAAGCTTTCTTT. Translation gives CASSPWGATTEAFF.

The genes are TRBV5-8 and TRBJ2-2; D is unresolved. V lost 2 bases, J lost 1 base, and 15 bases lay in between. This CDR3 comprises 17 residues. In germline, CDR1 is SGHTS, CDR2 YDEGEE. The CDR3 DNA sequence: TGTGCCAGCAGCTTTGGGTATCTCAGACTGAACACCGGGGAGCTGTTTTTT. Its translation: CASSFGYLRLNTGELFF.

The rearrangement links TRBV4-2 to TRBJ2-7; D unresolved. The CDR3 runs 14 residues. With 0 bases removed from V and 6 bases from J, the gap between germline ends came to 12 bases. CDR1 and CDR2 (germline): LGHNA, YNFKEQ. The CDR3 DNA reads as TGTGCCAGCAGCCAAGACGTGGGCTCAGTCGAGCAGTACTTC. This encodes CASSQDVGSVEQYF.

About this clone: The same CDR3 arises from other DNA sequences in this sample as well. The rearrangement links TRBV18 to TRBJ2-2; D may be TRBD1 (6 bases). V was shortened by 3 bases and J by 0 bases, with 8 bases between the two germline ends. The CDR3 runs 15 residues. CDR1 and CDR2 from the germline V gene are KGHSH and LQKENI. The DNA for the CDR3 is TGTGCCAGCTCACCTCGGACAGCGAACACCGGGGAGCTGTTTTTT. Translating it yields CASSPRTANTGELFF.

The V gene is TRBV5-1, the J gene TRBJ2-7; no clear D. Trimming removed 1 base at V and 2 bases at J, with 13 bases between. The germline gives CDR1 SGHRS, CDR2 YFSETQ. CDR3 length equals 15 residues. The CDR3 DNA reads TGCGCCAGCAGCTTGCCCCGGACCGCTGCCTACGAGCAGTACTTC. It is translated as CASSLPRTAAYEQYF.

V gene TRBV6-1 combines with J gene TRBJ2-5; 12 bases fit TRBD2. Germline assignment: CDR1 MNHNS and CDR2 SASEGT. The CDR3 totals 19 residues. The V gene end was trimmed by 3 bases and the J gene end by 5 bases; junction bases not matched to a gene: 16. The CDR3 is CASSEAYGASGRAHETQYF. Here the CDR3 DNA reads TGTGCCAGCAGTGAGGCTTATGGAGCTAGCGGGAGGGCCCATGAGACCCAGTACTTC.

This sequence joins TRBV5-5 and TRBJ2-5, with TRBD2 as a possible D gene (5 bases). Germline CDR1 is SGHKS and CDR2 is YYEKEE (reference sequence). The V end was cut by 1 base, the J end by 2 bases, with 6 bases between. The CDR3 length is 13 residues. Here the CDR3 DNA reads TGTGCCAGCAGCTTGACTAGTCAAGAGACCCAGTACTTC. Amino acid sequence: CASSLTSQETQYF. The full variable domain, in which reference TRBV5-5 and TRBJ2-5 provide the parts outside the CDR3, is DAGVTQSPTHLIKTRGQQVTLRCSPISGHKSVSWYQQVLGQGPQFIFQYYEKEERGRGNFPDRFSARQFPNYSSELNVNALLLGDSALYLCASSLTSQETQYFGPGTRLLVL.

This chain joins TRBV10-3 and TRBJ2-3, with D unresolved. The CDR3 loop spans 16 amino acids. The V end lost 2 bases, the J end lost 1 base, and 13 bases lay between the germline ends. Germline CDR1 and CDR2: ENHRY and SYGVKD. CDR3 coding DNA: TGTGCCATCAGTGAGCAATTTTCTTCAGGCACAGATACGCAGTATTTT. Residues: CAISEQFSSGTDTQYF.

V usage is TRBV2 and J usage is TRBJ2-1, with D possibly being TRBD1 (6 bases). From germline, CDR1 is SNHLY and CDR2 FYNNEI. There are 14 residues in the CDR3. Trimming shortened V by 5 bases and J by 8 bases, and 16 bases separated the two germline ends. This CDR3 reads CASSFTGPGDEQFF. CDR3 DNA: TGTGCCAGCAGTTTTACAGGGCCTGGGGATGAGCAGTTCTTC.